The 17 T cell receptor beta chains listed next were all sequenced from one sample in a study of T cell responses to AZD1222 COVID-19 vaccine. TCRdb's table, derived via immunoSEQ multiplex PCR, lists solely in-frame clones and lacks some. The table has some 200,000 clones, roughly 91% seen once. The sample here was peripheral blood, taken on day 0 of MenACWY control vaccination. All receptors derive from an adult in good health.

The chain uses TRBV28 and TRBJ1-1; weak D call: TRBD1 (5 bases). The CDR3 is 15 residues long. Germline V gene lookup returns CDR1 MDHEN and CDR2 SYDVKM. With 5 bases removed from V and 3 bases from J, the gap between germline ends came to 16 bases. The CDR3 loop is CASSPGGHRDTEAFF. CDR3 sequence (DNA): TGTGCCAGCAGTCCCGGCGGACACCGGGACACTGAAGCTTTCTTT.

CDR3 in DNA: TGCGCCAGCAGCCTAACCAAGGACAGGTCTAACACTGAAGCTTTCTTT. As protein: CASSLTKDRSNTEAFF. This sequence joins TRBV4-1 and TRBJ1-1; TRBD1 agrees at 7 bases. After removal of 4 bases from V and 2 bases from J, the junction contained 10 bases not matched to a gene. The CDR3 runs to 16 residues. CDR1 MGHRA and CDR2 YSYEKL come from the germline V gene.

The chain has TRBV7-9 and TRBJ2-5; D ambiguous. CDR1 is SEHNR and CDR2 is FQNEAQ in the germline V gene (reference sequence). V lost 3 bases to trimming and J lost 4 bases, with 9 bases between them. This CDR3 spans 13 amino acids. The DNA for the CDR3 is TGTGCCAGCAGCTTTGGCAGGAGAGAGACCCAGTACTTC. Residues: CASSFGRRETQYF.

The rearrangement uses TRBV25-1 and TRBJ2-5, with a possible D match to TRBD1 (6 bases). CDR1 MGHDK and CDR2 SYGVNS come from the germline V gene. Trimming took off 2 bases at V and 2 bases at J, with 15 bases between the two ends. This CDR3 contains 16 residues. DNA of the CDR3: TGTGCCAGCAGTGAAGCAGGGGAACGTTTTCAAGAGACCCAGTACTTC. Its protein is CASSEAGERFQETQYF.

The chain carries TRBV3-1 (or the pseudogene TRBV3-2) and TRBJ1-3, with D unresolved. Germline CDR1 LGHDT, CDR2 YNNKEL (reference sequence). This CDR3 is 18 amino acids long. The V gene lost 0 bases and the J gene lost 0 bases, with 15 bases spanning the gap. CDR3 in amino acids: CASSQDHWQSNSGNTIYF. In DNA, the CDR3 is TGTGCCAGCAGCCAAGATCATTGGCAGTCCAACTCTGGAAACACCATATATTTT.

The CDR3 DNA follows: TGCGCCAGCAGCCCGACAGGGAACACCTACAATGAGCAGTTCTTC. Translating gives CASSPTGNTYNEQFF. The chain employs TRBV5-1 and TRBJ2-1, with TRBD1 identical over 7 bases. Germline-derived CDR1 and CDR2 are SGHRS and YFSETQ. This CDR3 spans 15 amino acids. Losses at the gene ends were 4 bases for V and 2 bases for J; bases not matched to a gene: 6.

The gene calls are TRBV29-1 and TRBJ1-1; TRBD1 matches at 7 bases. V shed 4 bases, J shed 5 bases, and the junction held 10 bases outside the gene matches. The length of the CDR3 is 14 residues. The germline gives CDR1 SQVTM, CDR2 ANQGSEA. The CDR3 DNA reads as TGCAGCGTTGGTGGACAGGTTGAGAGAACTGAAGCTTTCTTT. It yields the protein CSVGGQVERTEAFF.

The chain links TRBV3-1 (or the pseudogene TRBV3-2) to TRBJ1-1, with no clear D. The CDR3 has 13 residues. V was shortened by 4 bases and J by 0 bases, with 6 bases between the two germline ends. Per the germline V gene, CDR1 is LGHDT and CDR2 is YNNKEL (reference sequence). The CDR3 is CASSLQLNTEAFF. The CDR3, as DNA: TGTGCCAGCAGCCTCCAACTGAACACTGAAGCTTTCTTT.

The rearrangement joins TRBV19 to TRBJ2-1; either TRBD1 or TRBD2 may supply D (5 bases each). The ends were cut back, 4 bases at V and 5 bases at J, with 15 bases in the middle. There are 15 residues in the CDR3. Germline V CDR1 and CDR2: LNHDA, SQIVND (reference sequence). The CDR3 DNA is TGTGCCAGTAGTAGGGACCGCGTAAGGAACAATGAGCAGTTCTTC. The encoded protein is CASSRDRVRNNEQFF.

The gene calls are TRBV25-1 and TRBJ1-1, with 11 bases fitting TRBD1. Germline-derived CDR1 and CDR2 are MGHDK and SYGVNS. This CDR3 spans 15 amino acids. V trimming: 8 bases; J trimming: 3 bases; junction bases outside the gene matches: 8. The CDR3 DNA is TGTGCCAGCCTCGGGACAGGGGGGCTTGACACTGAAGCTTTCTTT. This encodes CASLGTGGLDTEAFF.

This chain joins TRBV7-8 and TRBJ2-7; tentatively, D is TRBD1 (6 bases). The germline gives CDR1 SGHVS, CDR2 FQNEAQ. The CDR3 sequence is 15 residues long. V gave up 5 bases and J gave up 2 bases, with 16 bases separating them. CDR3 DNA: TGTGCCAGCAGCCCCCTCGGTTCAGGGGCCTACGAGCAGTACTTC. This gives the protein CASSPLGSGAYEQYF. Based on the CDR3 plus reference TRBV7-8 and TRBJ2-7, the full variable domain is GAGVSQSPRYKVAKRGQDVALRCDPISGHVSLFWYQQALGQGPEFLTYFQNEAQLDKSGLPSDRFFAERPEGSVSTLKIQRTQQEDSAVYLCASSPLGSGAYEQYFGPGTRLTVT.

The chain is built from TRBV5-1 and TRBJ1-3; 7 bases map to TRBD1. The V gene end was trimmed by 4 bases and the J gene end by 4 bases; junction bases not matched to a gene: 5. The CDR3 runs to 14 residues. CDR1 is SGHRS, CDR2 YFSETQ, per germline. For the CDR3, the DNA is TGCGCCAGCAGCCCACAGGGGAACGGAAACACCATATATTTT. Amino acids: CASSPQGNGNTIYF.

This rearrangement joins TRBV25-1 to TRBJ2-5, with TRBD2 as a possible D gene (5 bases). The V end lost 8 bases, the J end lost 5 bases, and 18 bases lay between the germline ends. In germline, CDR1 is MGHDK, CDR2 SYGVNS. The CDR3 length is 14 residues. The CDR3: CASGSPRGLETQYF. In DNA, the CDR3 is TGTGCCAGCGGATCCCCTCGTGGACTTGAGACCCAGTACTTC.

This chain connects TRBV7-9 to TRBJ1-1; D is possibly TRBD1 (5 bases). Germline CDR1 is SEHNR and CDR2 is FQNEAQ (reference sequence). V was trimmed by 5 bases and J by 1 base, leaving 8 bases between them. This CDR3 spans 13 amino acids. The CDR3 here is CASSGDRNTEAFF. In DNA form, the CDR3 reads TGTGCCAGCAGCGGTGACAGGAACACTGAAGCTTTCTTT.

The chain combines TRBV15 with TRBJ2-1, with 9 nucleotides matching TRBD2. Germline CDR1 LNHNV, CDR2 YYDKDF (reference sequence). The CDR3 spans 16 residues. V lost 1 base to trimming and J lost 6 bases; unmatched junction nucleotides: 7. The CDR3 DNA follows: TGTGCCACCAGCAGAGTATATAGCGGGGGCCTCAATGAGCAGTTCTTC. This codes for CATSRVYSGGLNEQFF.

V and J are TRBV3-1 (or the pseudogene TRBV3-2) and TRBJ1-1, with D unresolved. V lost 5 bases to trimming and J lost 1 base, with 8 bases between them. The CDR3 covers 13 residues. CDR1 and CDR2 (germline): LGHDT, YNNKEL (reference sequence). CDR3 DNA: TGTGCCAGCAGCACTACTGGGAACACTGAAGCTTTCTTT. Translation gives CASSTTGNTEAFF.

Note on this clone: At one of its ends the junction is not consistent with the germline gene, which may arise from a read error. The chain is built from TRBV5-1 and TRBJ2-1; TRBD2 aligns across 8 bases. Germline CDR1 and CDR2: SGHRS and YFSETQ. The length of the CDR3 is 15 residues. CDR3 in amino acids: CASLPRGGSFNEQFF. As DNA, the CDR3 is TGCGCCAGCCTTCCCCGCGGGGGGTCCTTCAATGAGCAGTTCTTC.